This is a list of T cell receptor beta chains from one sample in a study of blood T cells in healthy people across ages. TCRdb used MiXCR to reprocess the 5' RACE reads, holding one entry per CDR3 protein. The repertoire has some 1.6 million distinct CDR3 sequences, about 31% of them found once; the top ten carry roughly 10%. Source material: blood. The receptors stem from a woman younger than 45 in good health. The CDR3 runs from the conserved cysteine through the conserved F or W. A D gene is named only where the DNA matches it firmly. For some rows the clone size is stated as once, few or many, or as a class when expanded; others skip it.

size,V,D,J,CDR3,DNA
NA,TRBV5-1,NA,TRBJ1-1,CASSISENAEAFF,TGCGCCAGCAGCATCTCTGAGAACGCTGAAGCTTTCTTT
NA,TRBV10-3,NA,TRBJ2-3,CATYSLSTDTQYF,TGTGCCACTTATTCTCTGAGCACAGATACGCAGTATTTT
few,TRBV5-6,TRBD1,TRBJ2-1,CASSLGGTGFYEQFF,TGTGCCAGCAGCTTGGGCGGGACAGGGTTTTATGAGCAGTTCTTC
NA,TRBV7-6,TRBD2,TRBJ2-3,CASSFGASGGARTDTQYF,TGTGCCAGCAGCTTTGGGGCTAGCGGGGGCGCCCGCACAGATACGCAGTATTTT
few,TRBV28,NA,TRBJ1-2,CASSLRDPSYGYTF,TGTGCCAGCAGTTTGAGAGACCCCTCCTATGGCTACACCTTC
NA,TRBV6-2/TRBV6-3,NA,TRBJ2-3,CASSYDPATLLTDTQYF,TGTGCCAGCAGTTACGACCCTGCGACACTCCTCACAGATACGCAGTATTTT
NA,TRBV19,NA,TRBJ2-7,CASSKPTGTSYEQYF,TGTGCCAGCAGCAAACCTACGGGAACCTCCTACGAGCAGTACTTC
NA,TRBV5-4,TRBD1,TRBJ2-5,CASTDHRGQQETQYF,TGTGCCAGCACCGACCACAGGGGGCAACAAGAGACCCAGTACTTC
many,TRBV29-1,NA,TRBJ2-7,CSVGVGYEQYF,TGCAGCGTTGGCGTGGGTTACGAGCAGTACTTC
many,TRBV20-1,TRBD2,TRBJ2-1,CSASPAGGPPNEQFF,TGCAGTGCTAGCCCAGCGGGAGGGCCTCCCAATGAGCAGTTCTTC
many,TRBV29-1,NA,TRBJ2-7,CSVPGWTIDEQYF,TGCAGCGTTCCGGGGTGGACCATCGACGAGCAGTACTTC
NA,TRBV20-1,NA,TRBJ2-2,CSARAGASTGELFF,TGCAGTGCTAGAGCGGGAGCGTCGACCGGGGAGCTGTTTTTT
NA,TRBV5-6,NA,TRBJ2-1,CASSLTSLDNEQFF,TGTGCCAGCAGCTTGACTAGCTTAGACAATGAGCAGTTCTTC
NA,TRBV30,NA,TRBJ1-1,CAWSKLDFRASVAEAFF,TGTGCCTGGAGTAAGTTGGACTTTCGGGCGTCAGTCGCTGAAGCTTTCTTT
few,TRBV3-1,NA,TRBJ1-2,CASSQDWTPGDRYTF,TGTGCCAGCAGCCAAGATTGGACCCCAGGGGATCGCTACACCTTC
NA,TRBV10-3,TRBD1,TRBJ1-4,CAIPTAGGLATNEKRFF,TGTGCCATCCCGACGGCAGGGGGCCTTGCAACTAATGAAAAACGGTTTTTT
few,TRBV12-3/TRBV12-4,TRBD1,TRBJ2-1,CASSLRQGAHNEQFF,TGTGCCAGCAGTCTTCGACAGGGGGCCCACAATGAGCAGTTCTTC
NA,TRBV6-1,NA,TRBJ2-7,CASSEDNVAPSYEQYF,TGTGCCAGCAGTGAAGATAATGTGGCACCTTCCTACGAGCAGTACTTC
NA,TRBV20-1,TRBD2,TRBJ2-7,CSASQREREQYF,TGCAGTGCTAGCCAGCGGGAGCGCGAGCAGTACTTC
NA,TRBV7-9,NA,TRBJ2-3,CASSTQESDTQYF,TGTGCCAGCAGTACACAAGAATCCGATACGCAGTATTTT
many,TRBV29-1,NA,TRBJ2-7,CSVGTAYEQYF,TGCAGCGTTGGGACAGCCTACGAGCAGTACTTC
NA,TRBV6-6,NA,TRBJ2-5,CASSYAAGVLEQYF,TGTGCCAGCAGTTACGCTGCAGGGGTCCTGGAGCAGTACTTC
few,TRBV13,NA,TRBJ1-1,CASSSLGGNSEAFF,TGTGCCAGCAGCTCCCTAGGGGGGAACAGTGAAGCTTTCTTT